The T cell receptor (beta chain) described here comes from a study of T-cell memory formation after mild COVID-19. 5'RACE, which relied on constant-segment primers, yielded TCR alpha and TCR beta cDNA libraries carrying sample barcodes and UMIs. TCRdb itself ran the 5' RACE reads through MiXCR, one entry per CDR3 protein. This table holds 40,000 or so distinct CDR3 sequences, less than 8% found once. Whole-study findings and limits: Second-wave clones that peaked on day 37 lacked confirmed SARS-CoV-2 specificity. Prior to infection, memory already included some responding clones, suggesting cross-reactive memory joined.

This clonotype was detected a few times. Its target is unknown. Sample: PBMCs or a T cell subset sorted from them (not recorded which). The clonotype originates from an adult who had mild COVID-19 (a few samples of this study predate the infection). Cell type and time point are not known.

The CDR3 coding sequence is TGTGCCACCAGCAGAGAAGGACAGGGGACCACAGATACGCAGTATTTT. This gives the protein CATSREGQGTTDTQYF. The V call is TRBV15, the J call TRBJ2-3; 9 bases are shared with TRBD1. V lost 0 bases, J lost 2 bases, and 3 bases stayed unmatched. The CDR3 consists of 16 residues. Germline V gene sequence: CDR1 LNHNV, CDR2 YYDKDF (reference sequence). Filled out from reference TRBV15 and TRBJ2-3, the complete variable domain reads DAMVIQNPRYQVTQFGKPVTLSCSQTLNHNVMYWYQQKSSQAPKLLFHYYDKDFNNEADTPDNFQSRRPNTSFCFLDIRSPGLGDTAMYLCATSREGQGTTDTQYFGPGTRLTVL.